This T cell receptor (beta chain) appears in the sequencing data of a study of follicular helper T cells after annual influenza vaccination. The assay was immunoSEQ multiplex PCR, and TCRdb's table has in-frame clones only and misses some. The sample has about 6,500 clones; approximately 78% are singletons. Germline V gene lookup returns CDR1 SGHRS and CDR2 YFSETQ. With 6 bases clipped from V and 0 bases from J, the junction kept 14 bases outside the gene matches. The CDR3 runs 19 residues. The sample's time point: 2015-2016 season, pre-vaccination. J is TRBJ2-1 and V is TRBV5-1, with 11 nucleotides matching TRBD2. This receptor was identified in an adult who received the influenza vaccine. The sequences come from CXCR5- memory CD4+ T cells sorted from blood, collected on the day of influenza vaccination. The CDR3 spells CASNNRRIAGGSSYNEQFF. The DNA of the CDR3 is TGCGCCAGCAACAACCGACGGATAGCGGGGGGGAGCTCCTACAATGAGCAGTTCTTC.